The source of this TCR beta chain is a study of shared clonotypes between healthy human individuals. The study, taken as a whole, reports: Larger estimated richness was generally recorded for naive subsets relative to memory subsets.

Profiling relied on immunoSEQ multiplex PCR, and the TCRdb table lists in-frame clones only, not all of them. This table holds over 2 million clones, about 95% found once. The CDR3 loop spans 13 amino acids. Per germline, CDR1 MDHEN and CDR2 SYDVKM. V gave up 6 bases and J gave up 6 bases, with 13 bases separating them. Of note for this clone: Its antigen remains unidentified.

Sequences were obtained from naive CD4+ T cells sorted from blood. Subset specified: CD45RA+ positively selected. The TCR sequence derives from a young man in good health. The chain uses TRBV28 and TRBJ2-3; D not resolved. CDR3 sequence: CASSLDLGDTQYF. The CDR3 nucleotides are TGTGCCAGCAGCCTCGACCTGGGGGATACGCAGTATTTT.